This is a list of T cell receptor beta chains from one sample in a study of T cell responses to AZD1222 COVID-19 vaccine. Profiled with immunoSEQ multiplex PCR; TCRdb holds only in-frame clones, not every one. Counted here are 120,000 or so clones, nearly 90% occurring once; the ten biggest clones make up around 3%. This specimen consisted of peripheral blood, obtained on day 0 of AZD1222 vaccination. These receptors were obtained from an adult in good health. Both conserved end residues are part of each CDR3. Fields, in order: D gene, V gene, J gene, clone size, CDR3 DNA, CDR3 protein. D genes are given only for firm matches. Rows give clone size only sometimes, using once, few, many, or a class for an expanded clone.

d_call: TRBD1
v_call: TRBV14
j_call: TRBJ2-7
clone_size: -
cdr3_nt: TGTGCCAGCAGCCTTCTCGGACAGGGGGCTGACTACGAGCAGTACTTC
cdr3_aa: CASSLLGQGADYEQYF

d_call: -
v_call: TRBV3-1/TRBV3-2
j_call: TRBJ1-1
clone_size: -
cdr3_nt: TGTGCCAGCAGCCAGGAGCTTTCTACTGAAGCTTTCTTT
cdr3_aa: CASSQELSTEAFF

d_call: -
v_call: TRBV9
j_call: TRBJ1-1
clone_size: -
cdr3_nt: TGTGCCAGCAGCGCGGGACATAGGAACACTGAAGCTTTCTTT
cdr3_aa: CASSAGHRNTEAFF

d_call: TRBD1
v_call: TRBV5-1
j_call: TRBJ1-3
clone_size: -
cdr3_nt: TGCGCCAGCAGCTCCACTGGGGCAGGGGGGTCTGGAAACACCATATATTTT
cdr3_aa: CASSSTGAGGSGNTIYF

d_call: -
v_call: TRBV4-3
j_call: TRBJ1-2
clone_size: few
cdr3_nt: TGCGCCAGCAGCCGGGAGGGCAGAGGCTACACCTTC
cdr3_aa: CASSREGRGYTF

d_call: -
v_call: TRBV2
j_call: TRBJ1-2
clone_size: -
cdr3_nt: TGTGCCAGCAGCCTACTTGGAGGGAGGCCTACTAACTATGGCTACACCTTC
cdr3_aa: CASSLLGGRPTNYGYTF

d_call: -
v_call: TRBV2
j_call: TRBJ1-5
clone_size: -
cdr3_nt: TGTGCCAGCACTTGGGGGAACAATCAGCCCCAGCATTTT
cdr3_aa: CASTWGNNQPQHF

d_call: TRBD1
v_call: TRBV6-4
j_call: TRBJ2-3
clone_size: -
cdr3_nt: TGTGCCAGAAGGGACAGGGCAGATACGCAGTATTTT
cdr3_aa: CARRDRADTQYF

d_call: -
v_call: TRBV7-2
j_call: TRBJ2-7
clone_size: -
cdr3_nt: TGTGCCAGCAGACCTCAGGGAGGCGAGCAGTACTTC
cdr3_aa: CASRPQGGEQYF

d_call: TRBD2
v_call: TRBV7-3
j_call: TRBJ2-1
clone_size: few
cdr3_nt: TGTGCCAGCAGCTTAGCTAGCGGGACTGAGCAGTTCTTC
cdr3_aa: CASSLASGTEQFF

d_call: -
v_call: TRBV28
j_call: TRBJ2-1
clone_size: once
cdr3_nt: TGTGCCAGCAGTTCCGTGGACAGATCCAATGAGCAGTTCTTC
cdr3_aa: CASSSVDRSNEQFF

d_call: -
v_call: TRBV19
j_call: TRBJ2-7
clone_size: once
cdr3_nt: TGTGCCAGTAGCCAGGGCCCGACGGACTACGAGCAGTACTTC
cdr3_aa: CASSQGPTDYEQYF

d_call: -
v_call: TRBV28
j_call: TRBJ2-1
clone_size: -
cdr3_nt: TGTGCCAGCAGTATTAGACTTGCCTCCTACAATGAGCAGTTCTTC
cdr3_aa: CASSIRLASYNEQFF

d_call: TRBD1
v_call: TRBV9
j_call: TRBJ1-4
clone_size: -
cdr3_nt: TGTGCCAGCAGCGTAGGGGCCCAGGGGGGGCCAAATAATGAAAAACTGTTTTTT
cdr3_aa: CASSVGAQGGPNNEKLFF

d_call: -
v_call: TRBV18
j_call: TRBJ2-6
clone_size: -
cdr3_nt: TGTGCCAGCTCATCCCCACGCGGGTCGACCGGCTCTGGGGCCAACGTCCTGACTTTC
cdr3_aa: CASSSPRGSTGSGANVLTF

d_call: -
v_call: TRBV6-5
j_call: TRBJ1-2
clone_size: -
cdr3_nt: TGTGCCAGCAGTTGGGACACACAAAGCGGCTACACCTTC
cdr3_aa: CASSWDTQSGYTF

d_call: TRBD2
v_call: TRBV19
j_call: TRBJ2-2
clone_size: -
cdr3_nt: TGTGCCAGTAGTCTACTAGCGGGGTCTGGCGGGGAGCTGTTTTTT
cdr3_aa: CASSLLAGSGGELFF

d_call: TRBD1
v_call: TRBV27
j_call: TRBJ2-7
clone_size: few
cdr3_nt: TGTGCCAGCAGTTTATTGGAAACAGGGGGCTCGTCCTACGAGCAGTACTTC
cdr3_aa: CASSLLETGGSSYEQYF

d_call: TRBD1
v_call: TRBV6-5
j_call: TRBJ1-2
clone_size: few
cdr3_nt: TGTGCCAGCAGTTACGGGGACAGATCCATCTATGGCTACACCTTC
cdr3_aa: CASSYGDRSIYGYTF